This T cell receptor (beta chain) was captured in a study of blood T cells in healthy people across ages. Findings and limits, study-wide: Across the age range, TCR beta diversity per million T cells fell in a roughly linear way. It was held that the diversity estimates obtained from one million T cells were underestimates. A greater number of naive CD4+ cells and higher diversity distinguished long-lived donors from aged donors.

The CDR3 length is 15 residues. The germline V gene has CDR1 SEHNR and CDR2 FQNEAQ (reference sequence). It was with a sample-barcoded 5' primer and a J-beta primer mix that a second PCR of about 6 to 12 cycles was run. Each cDNA molecule was tagged by a template-switch adaptor that had 12 random nucleotides. In TCRdb, the 5' RACE reads were re-called with MiXCR into one record per CDR3 protein. The sample carries roughly 1.5 million distinct CDR3 sequences, about 42% recorded once. On this clonotype: Its cognate antigen is unknown.

Sequencing input: blood. The TCR sequence derives from a woman younger than 35 in good health. The chain links TRBV7-9 to TRBJ2-1, with D tentatively TRBD2 (5 bases). The J call may be wrong; the DNA end is better matched by TRBJ2-7. CDR3 loop: CASSLARAPYNEQYF. Written as DNA, the CDR3 is TGTGCCAGCAGCTTAGCGCGGGCTCCCTACAATGAGCAGTACTTC.